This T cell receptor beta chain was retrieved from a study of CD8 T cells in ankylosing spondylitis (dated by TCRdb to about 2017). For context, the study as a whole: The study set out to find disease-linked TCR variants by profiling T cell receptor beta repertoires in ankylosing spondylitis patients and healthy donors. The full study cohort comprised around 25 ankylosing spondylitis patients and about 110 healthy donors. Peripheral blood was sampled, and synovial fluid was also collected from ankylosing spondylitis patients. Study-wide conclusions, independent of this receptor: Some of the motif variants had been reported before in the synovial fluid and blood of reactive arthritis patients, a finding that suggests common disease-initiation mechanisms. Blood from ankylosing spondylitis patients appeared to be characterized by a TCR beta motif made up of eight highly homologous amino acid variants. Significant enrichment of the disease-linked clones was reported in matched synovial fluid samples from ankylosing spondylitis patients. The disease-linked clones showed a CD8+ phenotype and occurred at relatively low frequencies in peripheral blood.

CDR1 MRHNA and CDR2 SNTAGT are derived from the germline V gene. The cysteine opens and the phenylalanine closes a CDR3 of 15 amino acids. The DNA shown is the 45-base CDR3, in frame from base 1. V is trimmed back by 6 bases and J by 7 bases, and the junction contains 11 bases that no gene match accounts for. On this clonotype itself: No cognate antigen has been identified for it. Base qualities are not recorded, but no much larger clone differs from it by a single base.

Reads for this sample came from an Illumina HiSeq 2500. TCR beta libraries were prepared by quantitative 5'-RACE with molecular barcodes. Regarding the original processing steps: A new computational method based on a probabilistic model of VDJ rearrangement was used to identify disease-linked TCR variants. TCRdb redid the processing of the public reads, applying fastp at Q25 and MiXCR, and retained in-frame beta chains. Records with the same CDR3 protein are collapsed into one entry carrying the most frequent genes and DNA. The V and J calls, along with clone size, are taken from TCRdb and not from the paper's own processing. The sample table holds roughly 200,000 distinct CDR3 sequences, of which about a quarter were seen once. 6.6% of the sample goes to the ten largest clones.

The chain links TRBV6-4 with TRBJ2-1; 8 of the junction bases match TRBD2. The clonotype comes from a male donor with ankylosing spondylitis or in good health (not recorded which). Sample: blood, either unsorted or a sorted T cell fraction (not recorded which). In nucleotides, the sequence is TGTGCCAGCAGCTCGAGCGGGGGATTTGGAAATGAGCAGTTCTTC. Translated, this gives CASSSSGGFGNEQFF.